Included here is one TCR beta chain sequence, with context. This record comes from a study of patients and donors after allogeneic stem cell transplantation. The trim removed 4 bases at V and 4 bases at J, leaving 5 bases unmatched. This CDR3 is 14 amino acids long. Germline V CDR1 and CDR2: MNHNS, SASEGT. TCRdb re-called the RT-PCR reads with MiXCR, one entry per CDR3 protein. Counted here are approximately 150,000 distinct CDR3 sequences, approximately 35% occurring once; the ten biggest clones make up 40% to 55%. The TCR sequence derives from a human donor who was either an allogeneic HSCT recipient or a stem cell or donor lymphocyte infusion donor (not recorded which). It is not recorded whose cells these are; they may come from a transplant donor. The sample comprised blood, either unsorted or a sorted T cell fraction (not recorded which). The chain couples TRBV6-1 to TRBJ1-2; 8 bases agree with TRBD1. DNA for the CDR3: TGTGCCAGCAGTGTCGACAGGGGAGCCTATGGCTACACCTTC. It yields the protein CASSVDRGAYGYTF.